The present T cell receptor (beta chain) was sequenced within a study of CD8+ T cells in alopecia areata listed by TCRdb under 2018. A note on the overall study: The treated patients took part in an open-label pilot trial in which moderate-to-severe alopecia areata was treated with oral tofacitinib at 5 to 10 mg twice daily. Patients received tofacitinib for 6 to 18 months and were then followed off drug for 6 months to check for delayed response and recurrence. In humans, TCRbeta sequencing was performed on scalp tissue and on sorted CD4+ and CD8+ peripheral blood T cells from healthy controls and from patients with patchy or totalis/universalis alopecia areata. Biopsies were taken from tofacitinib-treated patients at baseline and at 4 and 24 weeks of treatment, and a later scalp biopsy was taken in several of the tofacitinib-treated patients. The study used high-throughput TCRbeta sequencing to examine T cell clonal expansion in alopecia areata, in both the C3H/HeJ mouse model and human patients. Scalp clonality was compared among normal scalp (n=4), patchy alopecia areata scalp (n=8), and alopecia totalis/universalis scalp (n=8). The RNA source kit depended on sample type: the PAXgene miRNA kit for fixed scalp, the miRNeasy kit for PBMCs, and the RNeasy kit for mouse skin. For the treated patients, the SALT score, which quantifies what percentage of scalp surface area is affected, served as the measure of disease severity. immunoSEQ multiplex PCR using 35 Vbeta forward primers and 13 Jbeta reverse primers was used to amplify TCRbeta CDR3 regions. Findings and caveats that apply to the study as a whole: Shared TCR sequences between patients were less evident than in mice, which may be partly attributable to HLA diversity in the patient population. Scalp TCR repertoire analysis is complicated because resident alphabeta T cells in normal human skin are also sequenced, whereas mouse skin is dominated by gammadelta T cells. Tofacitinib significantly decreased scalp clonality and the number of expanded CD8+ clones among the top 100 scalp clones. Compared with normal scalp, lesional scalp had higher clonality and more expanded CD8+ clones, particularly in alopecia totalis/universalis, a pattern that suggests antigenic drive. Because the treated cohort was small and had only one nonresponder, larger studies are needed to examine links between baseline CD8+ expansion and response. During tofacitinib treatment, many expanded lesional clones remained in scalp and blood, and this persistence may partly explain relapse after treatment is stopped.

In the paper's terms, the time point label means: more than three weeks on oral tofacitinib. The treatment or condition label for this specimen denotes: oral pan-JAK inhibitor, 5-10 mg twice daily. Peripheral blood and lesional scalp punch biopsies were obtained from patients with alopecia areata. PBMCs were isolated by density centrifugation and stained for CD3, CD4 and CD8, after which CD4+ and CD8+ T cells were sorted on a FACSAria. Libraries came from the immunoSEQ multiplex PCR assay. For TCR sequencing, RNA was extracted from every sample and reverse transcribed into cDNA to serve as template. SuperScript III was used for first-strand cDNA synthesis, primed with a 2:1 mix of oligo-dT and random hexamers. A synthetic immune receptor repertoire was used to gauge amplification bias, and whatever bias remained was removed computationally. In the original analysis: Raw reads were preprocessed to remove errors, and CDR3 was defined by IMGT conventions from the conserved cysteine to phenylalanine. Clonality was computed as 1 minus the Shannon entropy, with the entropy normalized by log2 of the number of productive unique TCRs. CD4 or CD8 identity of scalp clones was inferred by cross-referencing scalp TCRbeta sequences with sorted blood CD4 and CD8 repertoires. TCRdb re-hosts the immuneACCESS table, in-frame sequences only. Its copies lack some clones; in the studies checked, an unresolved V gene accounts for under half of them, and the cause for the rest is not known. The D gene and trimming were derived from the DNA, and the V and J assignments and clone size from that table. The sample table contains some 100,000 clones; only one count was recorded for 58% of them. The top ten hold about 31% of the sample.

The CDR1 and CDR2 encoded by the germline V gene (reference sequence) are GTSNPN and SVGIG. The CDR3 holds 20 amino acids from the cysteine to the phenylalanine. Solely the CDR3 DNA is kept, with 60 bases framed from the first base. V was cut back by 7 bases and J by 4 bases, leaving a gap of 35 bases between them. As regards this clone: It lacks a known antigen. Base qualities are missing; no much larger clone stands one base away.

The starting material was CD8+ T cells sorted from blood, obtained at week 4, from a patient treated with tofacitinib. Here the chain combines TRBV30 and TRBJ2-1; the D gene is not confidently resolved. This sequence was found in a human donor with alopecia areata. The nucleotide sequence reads TGTGCCTCGCCGGTCGGTGTTAATTTGGGTAGCCGGCGAGCTTACAATGAGCAGTTCTTC. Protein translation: CASPVGVNLGSRRAYNEQFF.